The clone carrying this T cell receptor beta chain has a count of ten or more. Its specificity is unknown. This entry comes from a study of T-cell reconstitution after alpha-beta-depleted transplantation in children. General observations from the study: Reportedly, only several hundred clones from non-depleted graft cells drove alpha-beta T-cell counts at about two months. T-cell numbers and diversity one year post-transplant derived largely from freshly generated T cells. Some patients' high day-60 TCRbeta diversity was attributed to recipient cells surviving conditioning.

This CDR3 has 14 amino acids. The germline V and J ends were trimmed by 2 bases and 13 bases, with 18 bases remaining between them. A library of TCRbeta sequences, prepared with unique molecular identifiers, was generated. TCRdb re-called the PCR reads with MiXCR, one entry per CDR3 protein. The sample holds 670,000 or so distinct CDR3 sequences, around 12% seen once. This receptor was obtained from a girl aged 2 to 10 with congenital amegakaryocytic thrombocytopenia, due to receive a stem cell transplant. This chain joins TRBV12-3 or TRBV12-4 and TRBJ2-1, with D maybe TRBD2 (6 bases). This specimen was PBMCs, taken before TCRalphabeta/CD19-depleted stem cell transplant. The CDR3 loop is CASSLWEELITQFF. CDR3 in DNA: TGTGCCAGCAGTTTATGGGAGGAGCTAATTACACAGTTCTTC.